A single sample is the source of the 20 T cell receptor beta chains below, sequenced in a study of type 1 and type 2 diabetes patients. The PCR template was genomic DNA. The TCR beta CDR3 region was amplified using 30 forward and 13 reverse primers. From the multiplex PCR reads, TCRdb called clonotypes with MiXCR, one entry per CDR3 protein. The repertoire holds about 270,000 distinct CDR3 sequences, 47% seen once, with roughly an eighth in the top ten. Sequenced sample: peripheral blood mononuclear cells (PBMCs). The receptor source for this set is a man in his late teens or twenties with type 2 diabetes.

DNA of the CDR3: TGTGCCAGTAGGGGACAGGACACTGAAGCTTTCTTT. Translation: CASRGQDTEAFF. The chain links TRBV19 to TRBJ1-1; 8 bases align to TRBD1. Germline assignment: CDR1 LNHDA and CDR2 SQIVND (reference sequence). The trim removed 6 bases at V and 3 bases at J, leaving 0 bases unmatched. The length of the CDR3 is 12 residues.

This clonotype has more than one count but fewer than ten. The chain has TRBV29-1 and TRBJ2-1, with 11 positions matching TRBD2. Germline V gives CDR1 SQVTM, CDR2 ANQGSEA. The junction had 2 bases not matched to a gene; V was cut back by 4 bases and J by 3 bases. The CDR3 has 14 residues. The CDR3 spells CSVVLAGVYNEQFF. DNA of the CDR3: TGCAGCGTTGTACTAGCGGGAGTCTACAATGAGCAGTTCTTC.

The chain carries TRBV2 and TRBJ2-7; D possibly matches TRBD1 or TRBD2 (5 bases each). The germline gives CDR1 SNHLY, CDR2 FYNNEI. The ends were cut back, 7 bases at V and 5 bases at J, with 24 bases in the middle. This CDR3 is built from 16 residues. The CDR3: CASKLSWGTLPDEQYF. In DNA, the CDR3 is TGTGCCAGCAAACTTTCGTGGGGGACCCTACCGGACGAGCAGTACTTC.

The chain recombines TRBV5-1 with TRBJ2-3; TRBD1 agrees at 7 bases. V dropped 3 bases and J dropped 3; count of bases not matched to a gene: 10. Germline V CDR1 and CDR2: SGHRS, YFSETQ. The CDR3 spans 16 residues. CDR3 amino acids: CASSSLGQAPTDTQYF. The CDR3, as DNA: TGCGCCAGCAGCTCGTTAGGACAGGCCCCAACAGATACGCAGTATTTT.

The CDR3 bases are TGTGCCAGCAGGAGGGACAGCAGTTATGGCTACACCTTC. Amino acid sequence: CASRRDSSYGYTF. The chain employs TRBV2 and TRBJ2-5; 7 bases line up with TRBD1. The assigned J gene may be wrong: the sequence end matches TRBJ1-2 better. Germline V CDR1 and CDR2: SNHLY, FYNNEI. The CDR3 runs to 13 residues.

As concerns this clonotype: Relative to the germline gene, one junction end is altered; a read error may explain this. The genes are TRBV12-3 or TRBV12-4 and TRBJ1-4, with 10 bases matching TRBD1. There are 16 residues in the CDR3. The CDR3 DNA reads as TGTGCCAGCAGAGACCCCCGGGACAGGGGCGAGGAAAAACTGTATTTT. This translates into CASRDPRDRGEEKLYF.

The rearrangement uses TRBV15 and TRBJ1-4; D is perhaps TRBD1 (6 bases). The CDR3 has 21 residues. From germline, CDR1 is LNHNV and CDR2 YYDKDF (reference sequence). V was trimmed by 0 bases and J by 1 base, leaving 24 bases between them. The CDR3 DNA is TGTGCCACCAGCAGAGATACGTTCCGGGGGGCAGTGGGTGGAACTAATGAAAAACTGTTTTTT. Amino acid sequence: CATSRDTFRGAVGGTNEKLFF. The complete variable domain, with remaining parts taken from reference TRBV15 and TRBJ1-4, reads DAMVIQNPRYQVTQFGKPVTLSCSQTLNHNVMYWYQQKSSQAPKLLFHYYDKDFNNEADTPDNFQSRRPNTSFCFLDIRSPGLGDTAMYLCATSRDTFRGAVGGTNEKLFFGSGTQLSVL.

This chain uses TRBV20-1 with TRBJ2-5, with TRBD1 identical over 7 bases. Trimming took 2 bases from V and 2 from J; bases not matched to a gene: 5. CDR1 DFQATT and CDR2 SNEGSKA come from the germline V gene (reference sequence). The CDR3 has 14 residues. In DNA, the CDR3 is TGCAGTGCTAGACCGACAGGGCGACAAGAGACCCAGTACTTC. It is translated as CSARPTGRQETQYF.

This chain connects TRBV14 to TRBJ1-6; no firm D call. Germline loops: CDR1 SGHDN, CDR2 FVKESK. Deletions cut 0 bases from V and 2 bases from J, with 14 bases between. The CDR3 length is 18 residues. This chain's CDR3 is CASSQDGRRNTYNSPLHF. The CDR3 DNA sequence: TGTGCCAGCAGCCAAGACGGCAGGAGGAATACCTATAATTCACCCCTCCACTTT. The whole variable domain, filled in from reference TRBV14 and TRBJ1-6, reads EAGVTQFPSHSVIEKGQTVTLRCDPISGHDNLYWYRRVMGKEIKFLLHFVKESKQDESGMPNNRFLAERTGGTYSTLKVQPAELEDSGVYFCASSQDGRRNTYNSPLHFGNGTRLTVT.

The rearrangement joins TRBV7-2 to TRBJ2-7, with 9 bases aligning to TRBD2. The CDR3 runs to 15 residues. Germline CDR1 reads SGHTA; CDR2 reads FQGNSA. With 2 bases clipped from V and 2 bases from J, the junction kept 4 bases outside the gene matches. CDR3 in amino acids: CASSLSASGTYEQYF. CDR3 coding DNA: TGTGCCAGCAGCTTATCCGCTAGCGGGACCTACGAGCAGTACTTC.

The V and J genes are TRBV5-1 and TRBJ1-2; tentative D call: TRBD1 (5 bases). CDR3 length equals 15 residues. CDR1 is SGHRS and CDR2 is YFSETQ in the germline V gene. With 3 bases removed from V and 7 bases from J, the gap between germline ends came to 19 bases. The CDR3 here is CASSSRDSSGGGYTF. CDR3 sequence (DNA): TGCGCCAGCAGCTCCCGGGACTCAAGTGGGGGTGGCTACACCTTC.

This clonotype was recorded at least ten times. The chain combines TRBV10-3 with TRBJ1-1; D gene unclear. CDR1 ENHRY and CDR2 SYGVKD come from the germline V gene. The CDR3 runs 14 residues. Trimming stripped 0 bases from V and 3 bases from J, with 8 bases between. The CDR3 DNA reads TGTGCCATCAGTGAGTCGGATCTATACACTGAAGCTTTCTTT. This codes for CAISESDLYTEAFF.

The gene calls are TRBV19 and TRBJ1-2; D ambiguous. The germline gives CDR1 LNHDA, CDR2 SQIVND (reference sequence). Trimming stripped 5 bases from V and 3 bases from J, with 16 bases between. CDR3 length: 15 amino acids. CDR3 in amino acids: CASSHSQTAYYGYTF. CDR3 sequence (DNA): TGTGCCAGTAGTCACTCGCAGACTGCTTACTATGGCTACACCTTC.

Only one count was recorded for this clonotype. This chain uses TRBV28 with TRBJ1-2; 9 positions match TRBD1. J gave up 6 bases and V 6 bases, and 11 bases lay outside the gene matches. Germline values: CDR1 MDHEN, CDR2 SYDVKM. CDR3 length: 15 residues. The CDR3 region is CASRPSQGAWNGYTF. CDR3 sequence (DNA): TGTGCCAGCAGACCATCACAGGGGGCGTGGAATGGCTACACCTTC.

This clonotype occurred once. The genes are TRBV19 and TRBJ2-1; D is perhaps TRBD1 (6 bases). The CDR3 length is 13 residues. CDR1 and CDR2 from the germline V gene are LNHDA and SQIVND (reference sequence). With 9 bases removed from V and 9 bases from J, the gap between germline ends came to 18 bases. The DNA of the CDR3 is TGTGCCAGCAGCTTAGCGAGGGGGACTGAGCAGTTCTTC. Amino acid sequence: CASSLARGTEQFF. Complete variable domain (other parts from reference TRBV19 and TRBJ2-1): DGGITQSPKYLFRKEGQNVTLSCEQNLNHDAMYWYRQDPGQGLRLIYYSQIVNDFQKGDIAEGYSVSREKKESFPLTVTSAQKNPTAFYLCASSLARGTEQFFGPGTRLTVL.

V is TRBV20-1 and J is TRBJ2-3, with 9 bases identical to TRBD2. J gave up 4 bases and V 5 bases, and 13 bases lay outside the gene matches. The CDR3 runs 16 residues. Germline values: CDR1 DFQATT, CDR2 SNEGSKA (reference sequence). CDR3 DNA: TGCAGTGCTGGGGGGTTCTTAGCGGGAGCGCCAGATACGCAGTATTTT. It codes for CSAGGFLAGAPDTQYF.

This chain uses TRBV19 with TRBJ1-5, with D maybe TRBD1 (6 bases). The CDR3 loop spans 12 amino acids. Trimming pared 5 bases from V and 4 bases from J, leaving 6 bases between. Germline CDR1 and CDR2: LNHDA and SQIVND (reference sequence). The CDR3 nucleotides are TGTGCCAGTAGTGACAGGAATCAGCCCCAGCATTTT. Amino acid sequence: CASSDRNQPQHF.

The J gene is TRBJ1-1, the V gene TRBV20-1, with TRBD1 matching 8 bases. Trimming took 2 bases from V and 7 from J; bases not matched to a gene: 6. The CDR3 has 13 amino acids. Germline V gives CDR1 DFQATT, CDR2 SNEGSKA (reference sequence). The CDR3 region has the DNA TGCAGTGCTAGACCAGGGGGCGGGAGTGAAGCTTTCTTT. Amino acid sequence: CSARPGGGSEAFF.

This clonotype has just a few counts. V gene TRBV13 combines with J gene TRBJ2-1; TRBD2 matches at 10 bases. V lost 2 bases to trimming and J lost 4 bases; unmatched junction nucleotides: 2. The CDR3 loop spans 15 amino acids. The germline gives CDR1 PRHDT, CDR2 FYEKMQ (reference sequence). DNA of the CDR3: TGTGCCAGCAGCTTATCTAGCGGGAGTTACAATGAGCAGTTCTTC. This translates into CASSLSSGSYNEQFF.

This clonotype occurred a few times. The V gene is TRBV7-3, the J gene TRBJ2-7, with 9 bases fitting TRBD1. The V gene's germline CDR1 is SGHTA and CDR2 FQGTGA. With 5 bases clipped from V and 0 bases from J, the junction kept 5 bases outside the gene matches. This CDR3 is 15 amino acids long. In nucleotides, the CDR3 is TGTGCCAGCAGCCCCAGGACAGGGGTCTCCTACGAGCAGTACTTC. Translation: CASSPRTGVSYEQYF.